Below, 2 T cell receptor beta chains from the same sample are listed, as sequenced in a study of shared clonotypes between healthy human individuals. Clones were read by immunoSEQ multiplex PCR, and TCRdb kept only the in-frame ones, dropping some. The sample includes roughly 490,000 clones, less than 80% of them seen just once. The sequenced material came from PBMCs. The receptors derive from a woman in her 40s in good health. Some clones in this sample may be carry-over from other donors' samples.

The chain recombines TRBV4-2 with TRBJ1-2; D ambiguous. Trimming shortened V by 0 bases and J by 3 bases, and 8 bases separated the two germline ends. Germline V gene lookup returns CDR1 LGHNA and CDR2 YNFKEQ. The CDR3 is 14 residues long. The CDR3 DNA sequence: TGTGCCAGCAGCCAAGATGACGGATACTATGGCTACACCTTC. This translates into CASSQDDGYYGYTF.

This chain connects TRBV5-1 to TRBJ2-6, with D perhaps matching TRBD2 (5 bases). CDR1 is SGHRS and CDR2 is YFSETQ in the germline V gene. This CDR3 has 16 amino acids. With 0 bases removed from V and 4 bases from J, the gap between germline ends came to 11 bases. The CDR3 sequence is CASSLVSGRGANVLTF. The CDR3 DNA is TGCGCCAGCAGCTTGGTGTCGGGGAGAGGGGCCAACGTCCTGACTTTC.